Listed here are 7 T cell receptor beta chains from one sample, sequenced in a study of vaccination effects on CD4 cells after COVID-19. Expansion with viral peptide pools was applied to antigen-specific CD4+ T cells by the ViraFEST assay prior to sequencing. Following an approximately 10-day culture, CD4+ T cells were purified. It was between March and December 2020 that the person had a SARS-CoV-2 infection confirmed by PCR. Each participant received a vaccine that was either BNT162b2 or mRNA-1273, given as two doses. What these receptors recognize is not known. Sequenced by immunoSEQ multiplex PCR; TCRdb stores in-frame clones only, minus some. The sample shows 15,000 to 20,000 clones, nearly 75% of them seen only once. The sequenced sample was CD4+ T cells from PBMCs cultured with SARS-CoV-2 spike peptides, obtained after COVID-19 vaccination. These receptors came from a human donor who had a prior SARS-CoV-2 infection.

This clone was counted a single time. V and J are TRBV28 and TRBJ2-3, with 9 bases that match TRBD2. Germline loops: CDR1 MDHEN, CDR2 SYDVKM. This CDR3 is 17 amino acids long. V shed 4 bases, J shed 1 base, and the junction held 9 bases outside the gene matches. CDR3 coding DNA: TGTGCCAGCAGTTCCACAATAGCGGGAGTGGGCACAGATACGCAGTATTTT. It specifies CASSSTIAGVGTDTQYF.

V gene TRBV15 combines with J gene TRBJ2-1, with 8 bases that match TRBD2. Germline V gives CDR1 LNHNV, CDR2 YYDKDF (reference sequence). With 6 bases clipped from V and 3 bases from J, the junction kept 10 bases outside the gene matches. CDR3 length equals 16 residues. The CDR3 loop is CATRTQRELGYNEQFF. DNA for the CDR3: TGTGCCACCAGGACCCAGCGGGAGTTGGGCTACAATGAGCAGTTCTTC.

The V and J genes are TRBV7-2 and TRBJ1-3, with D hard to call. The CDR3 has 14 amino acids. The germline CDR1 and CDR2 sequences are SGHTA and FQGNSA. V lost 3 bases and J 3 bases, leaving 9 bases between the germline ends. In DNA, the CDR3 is TGTGCCAGCAGCTTTTCTCCGGATGGAAACACCATATATTTT. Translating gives CASSFSPDGNTIYF.

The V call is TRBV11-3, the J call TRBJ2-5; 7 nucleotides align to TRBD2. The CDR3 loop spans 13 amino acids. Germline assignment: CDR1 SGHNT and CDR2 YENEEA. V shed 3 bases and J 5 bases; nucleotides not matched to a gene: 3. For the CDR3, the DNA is TGTGCCAGCAGCTTTGGCGGGAGTGAGACCCAGTACTTC. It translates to CASSFGGSETQYF.

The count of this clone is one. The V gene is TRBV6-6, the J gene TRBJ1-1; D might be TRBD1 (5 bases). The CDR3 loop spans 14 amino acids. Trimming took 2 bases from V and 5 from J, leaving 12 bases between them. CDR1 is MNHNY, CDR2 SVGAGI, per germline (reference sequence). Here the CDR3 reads CASSYDRRGTEAFF. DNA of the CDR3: TGTGCCAGCAGTTACGACAGAAGGGGAACTGAAGCTTTCTTT.

CDR3 nucleotides: TGTGCCAGCAAGAAGGAGTGGAACACTGAAGCTTTCTTT. It codes for CASKKEWNTEAFF. This chain uses TRBV6-5 with TRBJ1-1; D is ambiguous. Germline CDR1 and CDR2: MNHEY and SVGAGI. The CDR3 consists of 13 residues. V gave up 7 bases and J gave up 1 base, with 10 bases separating them.

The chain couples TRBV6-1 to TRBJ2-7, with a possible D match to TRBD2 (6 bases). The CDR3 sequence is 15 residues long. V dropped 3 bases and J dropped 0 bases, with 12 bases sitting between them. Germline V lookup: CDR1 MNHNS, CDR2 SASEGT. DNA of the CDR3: TGTGCCAGCAGTGACCGGGACGGGAGCTCCTACGAGCAGTACTTC. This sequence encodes CASSDRDGSSYEQYF.